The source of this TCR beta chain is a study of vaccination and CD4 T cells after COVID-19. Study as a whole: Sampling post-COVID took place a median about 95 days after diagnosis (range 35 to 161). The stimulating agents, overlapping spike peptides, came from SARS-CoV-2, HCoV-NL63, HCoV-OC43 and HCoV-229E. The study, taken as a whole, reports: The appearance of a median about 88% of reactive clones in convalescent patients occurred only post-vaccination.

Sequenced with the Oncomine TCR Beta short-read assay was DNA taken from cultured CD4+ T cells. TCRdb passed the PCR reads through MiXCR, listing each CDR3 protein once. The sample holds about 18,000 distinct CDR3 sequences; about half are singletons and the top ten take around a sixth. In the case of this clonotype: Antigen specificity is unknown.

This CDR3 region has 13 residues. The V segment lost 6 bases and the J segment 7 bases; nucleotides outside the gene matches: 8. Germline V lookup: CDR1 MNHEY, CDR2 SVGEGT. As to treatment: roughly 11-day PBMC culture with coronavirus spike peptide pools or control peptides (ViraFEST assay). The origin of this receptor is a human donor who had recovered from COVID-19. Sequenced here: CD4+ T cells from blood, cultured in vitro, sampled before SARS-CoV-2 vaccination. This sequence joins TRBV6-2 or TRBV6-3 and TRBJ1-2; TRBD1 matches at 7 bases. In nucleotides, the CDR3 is TGTGCCAGCAGCCGCGACAGGGTTGGTGGCTACACCTTC. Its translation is CASSRDRVGGYTF.